Listed here are 28 T cell receptor beta chains from one sample, sequenced in a study of T cell repertoires in aging, cancer and after chemotherapy. TCR beta rearrangements were amplified from peripheral blood genomic DNA. Rearranged V-D-J TRB sequences were amplified with a mixed TRB-A/B primer pool. Using its own MiXCR run on the multiplex PCR reads, TCRdb lists one record per CDR3 protein. The sample includes nearly 2,500 distinct CDR3 sequences, around 24% seen only once; the top ten take 4% to 6.5%. The sample comprised blood. The receptors come from a human donor in good health.

This clonotype qualifies as medium-sized. The chain combines TRBV12-3 or TRBV12-4 with TRBJ1-1, with D possibly being TRBD1 (5 bases). Trimming left V 5 bases short and J 0 bases short, with 13 bases between. The CDR3 totals 15 residues. The CDR3 spells CASSPGRRMNTEAFF. The CDR3 DNA is TGTGCCAGCAGTCCGGGACGACGGATGAACACTGAAGCTTTCTTT.

By frequency in the sample, this clonotype is medium-sized (0.01 to 0.1%). This chain links TRBV7-3 with TRBJ1-2, with D possibly TRBD1 on 6 matching bases. V was pared by 5 bases and J by 8 bases, with 15 bases between. The CDR3 runs to 13 residues. Germline CDR1 SGHTA, CDR2 FQGTGA. This CDR3 reads CASSATQGNGYTF. For the CDR3, the DNA is TGTGCCAGCAGCGCCACACAGGGAAACGGCTACACCTTC.

This clonotype was seen a single time. Since a much larger clone is just one base distant, this may be a read error. J is TRBJ2-1 and V is TRBV7-2; D ambiguous. From germline, CDR1 is SGHTA and CDR2 FQGNSA. The CDR3 has 11 amino acids. The CDR3 region has the DNA TGTGCCAGCAGCCAATACAATGAGCAGTTATTC. Encoded protein: CASSQYNEQLF.

This clonotype is large. The rearrangement uses TRBV30 and TRBJ1-3; D is ambiguous. V was shortened by 0 bases and J by 0 bases, with 18 bases between the two germline ends. CDR3 size: 18 residues. Germline lookup yields CDR1 GTSNPN and CDR2 SVGIG (reference sequence). CDR3 residues: CAWSVHPLSLGSGNTIYF. The CDR3 region has the DNA TGTGCCTGGAGTGTACACCCCCTAAGTCTCGGCTCTGGAAACACCATATATTTT.

The rearrangement joins TRBV6-2 or TRBV6-3 to TRBJ2-7; tentative D call: TRBD1 (5 bases). The CDR3 is 15 residues long. CDR1 MNHEY and CDR2 SVGEGT come from the germline V gene. V lost 5 bases and J lost 3, with 17 bases in between. In nucleotides, the CDR3 is TGTGCCAGCAGTGGCGGTGCAGGGAATGTCTACGAGCAGTACTTC. It is translated as CASSGGAGNVYEQYF.

This clonotype counts as medium-sized. The chain employs TRBV5-4 and TRBJ2-3, with D unresolved. The CDR3 sequence is 14 residues long. V dropped 0 bases and J dropped 2 bases, with 7 bases sitting between them. From germline, CDR1 is SGHNT and CDR2 YYREEE (reference sequence). For the CDR3, the DNA is TGTGCCAGCAGCTTGGAGGTCCACACAGATACGCAGTATTTT. Residues: CASSLEVHTDTQYF.

This clonotype is termed medium-sized. The rearrangement links TRBV6-2 or TRBV6-3 to TRBJ1-2, with 8 bases identical to TRBD1. J was trimmed by 8 bases and V by 5 bases; bases with no gene match: 7. Germline V lookup: CDR1 MNHEY, CDR2 SVGEGT. The CDR3 has 13 residues. The CDR3 protein is CASSPGQGFGYTF. CDR3 DNA: TGTGCCAGCAGTCCCGGACAGGGCTTCGGCTACACCTTC.

The chain employs TRBV5-1 and TRBJ2-5; 7 positions match TRBD2. The V gene's germline CDR1 is SGHRS and CDR2 YFSETQ. The CDR3 has 14 amino acids. The junction had 5 bases not matched to a gene; V was cut back by 6 bases and J by 0 bases. The CDR3 sequence: CASNAGDYQETQYF. The CDR3 bases are TGCGCCAGCAATGCGGGGGACTACCAAGAGACCCAGTACTTC.

About this clonotype: This could be a read error, since a much larger clone is one nucleotide away. The rearrangement joins TRBV7-2 to TRBJ2-6, with TRBD2 matching 11 bases. The CDR3 has 18 residues. CDR1 is SGHTA and CDR2 is FQGNSA in the germline V gene. The CDR3 nucleotides are TGTGCCAGCAGTGTAACTAGCGGGGGAATCGCTGGGGCCAACGCCCTGACTTTC. Translated: CASSVTSGGIAGANALTF.

Judged by abundance, this clonotype is medium-sized. The rearrangement uses TRBV30 and TRBJ2-5, with D perhaps being TRBD1 or TRBD2 (6 bases each). The CDR3 has 13 residues. The germline V gene has CDR1 GTSNPN and CDR2 SVGIG (reference sequence). V was pared by 4 bases and J by 4 bases, with 13 bases between. The CDR3 region is CAWNGGPGETQYF. The CDR3 region has the DNA TGTGCCTGGAATGGGGGGCCGGGAGAGACCCAGTACTTC.

This clonotype has more than one count but fewer than ten. The chain couples TRBV15 to TRBJ2-1; 7 bases map to TRBD2. From germline, CDR1 is LNHNV and CDR2 YYDKDF (reference sequence). V lost 2 bases to trimming and J lost 4 bases; unmatched junction nucleotides: 11. The CDR3 runs to 17 residues. CDR3 nucleotide sequence: TGTGCCACCAGCAGATCCACGATGCGGGGGAGTTACAATGAGCAGTTCTTC. Its translation is CATSRSTMRGSYNEQFF.

By its share, this clonotype is medium-sized (0.01 to 0.1%). The J gene is TRBJ2-7, the V gene TRBV5-4; D unresolved. Per germline, CDR1 SGHNT and CDR2 YYREEE (reference sequence). The CDR3 runs to 16 residues. V was trimmed by 4 bases and J by 2 bases, leaving 19 bases between them. CDR3 in amino acids: CASSPREGYRTYEQYF. DNA of the CDR3: TGTGCCAGCAGCCCGCGTGAAGGTTATAGGACCTACGAGCAGTACTTC.

By frequency in the sample, this clonotype is medium-sized. The chain combines TRBV28 with TRBJ2-5, with no clear D. From germline, CDR1 is MDHEN and CDR2 SYDVKM. V was cut by 2 bases and J by 2 bases, with 12 bases left in between. This CDR3 has 15 amino acids. CDR3 nucleotide sequence: TGTGCCAGCAGTTTACTAACATACCAACAAGAGACCCAGTACTTC. Its translation is CASSLLTYQQETQYF.

The rearrangement links TRBV10-3 to TRBJ2-5; no firm D call. The V end lost 4 bases, the J end lost 5 bases, and 14 bases lay between the germline ends. The germline gives CDR1 ENHRY, CDR2 SYGVKD. This CDR3 region has 14 residues. This CDR3 reads CAISVNAPRETQYF. The CDR3, as DNA: TGTGCCATCAGTGTGAACGCGCCTCGGGAGACCCAGTACTTC.

This clonotype has more than one count but fewer than ten. The chain carries TRBV5-1 and TRBJ2-5, with TRBD1 as a possible D gene (6 bases). Germline V lookup: CDR1 SGHRS, CDR2 YFSETQ. The CDR3 is 16 residues long. With 3 bases removed from V and 1 base from J, the gap between germline ends came to 16 bases. The CDR3 region has the DNA TGCGCCAGCAGCTCCCGGCAGGGGCGGACCCAAGAGACCCAGTACTTC. This translates into CASSSRQGRTQETQYF.

This clonotype is medium-sized in the sample. The J gene is TRBJ2-1, the V gene TRBV6-5; possible D gene TRBD2, 7 bases. CDR3 length: 16 amino acids. Trimming pared 0 bases from V and 7 bases from J, leaving 16 bases between. Looked up from germline, CDR1 is MNHEY and CDR2 is SVGAGI. The DNA for the CDR3 is TGTGCCAGCAGTTACTCGACGGGGGGCCCAAAGAATGAGCAGTTCTTC. As protein: CASSYSTGGPKNEQFF.

On this clonotype: Possible read error: a much larger clone is one base away. The V and J genes are TRBV7-9 and TRBJ1-2, with TRBD1 identical over 7 bases. The CDR3 sequence is 14 residues long. Looked up from germline, CDR1 is SEHNR and CDR2 is FQNEAQ (reference sequence). With 6 bases clipped from V and 7 bases from J, the junction kept 11 bases outside the gene matches. CDR3 nucleotide sequence: TGTGCCAGCAGTCGACAGGGAAGGGGGGTTGGCTACACCTTC. Translation gives CASSRQGRGVGYTF.

This clonotype was found a few times. The chain uses TRBV2 and TRBJ2-7, with 12 bases aligning to TRBD1. The CDR3 loop spans 16 amino acids. With 6 bases clipped from V and 6 bases from J, the junction kept 12 bases outside the gene matches. Germline-derived CDR1 and CDR2 are SNHLY and FYNNEI. CDR3 sequence (DNA): TGTGCCAGCAGGGTGGCTCCGGGACAGGGGGCTGGCGAGCAGTACTTC. This gives the protein CASRVAPGQGAGEQYF.

This clonotype has more than one count but fewer than ten. The chain links TRBV18 to TRBJ2-5; no definite D call. Trimming took off 4 bases at V and 5 bases at J, with 8 bases between the two ends. CDR1 is KGHSH, CDR2 LQKENI, per germline. The CDR3 is made up of 12 amino acids. The CDR3 region has the DNA TGTGCCAGCTCACTATCGGAGGAGACCCAGTACTTC. This translates into CASSLSEETQYF.

The V call is TRBV12-3 or TRBV12-4, the J call TRBJ2-3, with D perhaps matching TRBD1 (5 bases). Trimming left V 6 bases short and J 4 bases short, with 8 bases between. This CDR3 has 12 amino acids. The CDR3 DNA reads TGTGCCAGCAGGGGGCTTCCAGATACGCAGTATTTT. Residues: CASRGLPDTQYF.

This sequence joins TRBV6-6 and TRBJ1-1; the match to TRBD1 covers 7 bases. In germline, CDR1 is MNHNY, CDR2 SVGAGI (reference sequence). The CDR3 has 14 residues. J was trimmed by 3 bases and V by 4 bases; bases with no gene match: 5. The CDR3 here is CASSSSDRDTEAFF. CDR3 DNA sequence: TGTGCCAGCAGTTCCTCAGACAGGGACACTGAAGCTTTCTTT.

By its share, this clonotype is medium-sized (0.01 to 0.1%). The V call is TRBV4-1, the J call TRBJ1-4; maybe TRBD1 (6 bases). Germline V gives CDR1 MGHRA, CDR2 YSYEKL. The CDR3 is made up of 16 amino acids. V shed 0 bases and J shed 10 bases, with 18 bases lying between them. CDR3 bases: TGCGCCAGCAGCCAAGATAGGAACAGGGCGGCGGGAAAACTGTTTTTT. This gives the protein CASSQDRNRAAGKLFF.

Concerning this clonotype: A read error may be the cause here, since a much bigger clone is one base away. The rearrangement joins TRBV7-6 to TRBJ2-1; D remains unclear. The J call may be mistaken, given a closer DNA end match to TRBJ2-7. The CDR3 has 14 residues. Per germline, CDR1 SGHVS and CDR2 FNYEAQ. This chain's CDR3 is CATTPQESYNEQYF. CDR3 nucleotides: TGTGCCACCACCCCCCAGGAGTCCTACAATGAGCAGTACTTC.

The chain recombines TRBV6-5 with TRBJ2-7; TRBD1 agrees at 8 bases. V dropped 4 bases and J dropped 6; count of bases not matched to a gene: 8. CDR3 length: 14 amino acids. The V gene's germline CDR1 is MNHEY and CDR2 SVGAGI. The CDR3 spells CASSSDRVAGEQYF. CDR3 nucleotide sequence: TGTGCCAGCAGTTCGGACAGGGTGGCCGGCGAGCAGTACTTC.

By proportion, this clonotype is medium-sized (0.01 to 0.1%). The J gene is TRBJ2-1, the V gene TRBV24-1; 7 bases match TRBD2. V dropped 5 bases and J dropped 3; count of bases not matched to a gene: 15. Looked up from germline, CDR1 is KGHDR and CDR2 is SFDVKD. The CDR3 extends over 18 amino acids. CDR3 residues: CATSGAQYPLADYNEQFF. CDR3 coding DNA: TGTGCCACCAGTGGGGCTCAATACCCCCTAGCGGACTACAATGAGCAGTTCTTC.

This clonotype is categorized as medium-sized. The chain uses TRBV28 and TRBJ2-2; D possibly corresponds to TRBD2 (6 bases). Germline CDR1 reads MDHEN; CDR2 reads SYDVKM. V shed 5 bases and J shed 6 bases, with 13 bases lying between them. The CDR3 is 14 residues long. The CDR3 region is CASSTPGVPGELFF. The CDR3 coding sequence is TGTGCCAGCAGTACCCCGGGGGTGCCCGGGGAGCTGTTTTTT.

This clonotype rates as medium-sized. The V gene is TRBV7-2, the J gene TRBJ1-2; D may be TRBD1 (6 bases). Trimming stripped 5 bases from V and 8 bases from J, with 15 bases between. The germline gives CDR1 SGHTA, CDR2 FQGNSA. The CDR3 extends over 13 amino acids. The chain's CDR3 is CASSQRGGRGYTF. The CDR3 DNA follows: TGTGCCAGCAGCCAAAGGGGGGGCAGGGGCTACACCTTC.

This clonotype is medium-sized in the sample. V is TRBV18 and J is TRBJ2-7, with D unresolved. The CDR3 totals 14 residues. The V gene lost 6 bases and the J gene lost 4 bases, with 16 bases spanning the gap. CDR1 KGHSH and CDR2 LQKENI come from the germline V gene. Here the CDR3 DNA reads TGTGCCAGCTCTATCCGGGCGGAACAGTACGAGCAGTACTTC. Protein product: CASSIRAEQYEQYF.